This TCR beta chain was sequenced during a study of blood T cell repertoires in COVID-19. Study information: Acute and convalescent COVID-19 specimens originated in the United States, Italy and Spain. Sources were T cells, B-cell-depleted T cells, or PBMCs; the material itself was cDNA or gDNA.

Authors' analysis steps: Amplification of reference gene primers was used by the study to estimate nucleated cell counts. TCRdb's copy holds only in-frame clones and misses some; the assay was immunoSEQ multiplex PCR. V and J calls and clone size come straight from that table; D and trimming were deduced from the DNA. The sample lists about 270,000 clones, roughly 86% occurring once. Seattle researchers signed up patients amid active infection and tracked them longitudinally. The trim removed 6 bases at V and 1 base at J, leaving 6 bases unmatched. The germline V gene encodes CDR1 SGHNT and CDR2 YYREEE (reference sequence). The CDR3 is 16 residues long.

The sequencing sample was made of peripheral blood. The chain recombines TRBV5-4 with TRBJ2-2, with TRBD2 identical over 10 bases. The clonotype comes from a woman of 80 years or more with COVID-19, enrolled during active disease. CDR3 DNA sequence: TGTGCCAGCACCCCCGCTAGCGGGGGGAACACCGGGGAGCTGTTTTTT. It yields the protein CASTPASGGNTGELFF.